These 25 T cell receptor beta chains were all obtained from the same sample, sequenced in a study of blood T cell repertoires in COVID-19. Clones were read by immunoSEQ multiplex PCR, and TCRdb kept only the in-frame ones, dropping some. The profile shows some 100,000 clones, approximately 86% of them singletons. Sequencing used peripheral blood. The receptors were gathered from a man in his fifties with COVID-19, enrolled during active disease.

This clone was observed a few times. Written as DNA, the CDR3 is TGTGCCAGCAGTTTAAAGCGACAGGGAAACTATGGCTACACCTTC. Protein product: CASSLKRQGNYGYTF. The chain carries TRBV28 and TRBJ1-2, with 7 bases identical to TRBD1. Germline CDR1 and CDR2: MDHEN and SYDVKM. The CDR3 sequence is 15 residues long. V was pared by 2 bases and J by 2 bases, with 5 bases of the junction left unmatched.

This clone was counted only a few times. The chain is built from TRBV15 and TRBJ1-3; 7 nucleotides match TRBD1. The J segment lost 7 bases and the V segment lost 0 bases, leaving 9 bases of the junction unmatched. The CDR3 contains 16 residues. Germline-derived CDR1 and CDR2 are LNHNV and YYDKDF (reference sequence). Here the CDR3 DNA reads TGTGCCACCAGCAGAGATAAAGGGGGCATGGGTAACACCATATATTTT. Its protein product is CATSRDKGGMGNTIYF.

This CDR3 is CASSGGWRNNEQFF. The DNA of the CDR3 is TGTGCCAGCAGCGGGGGGTGGCGGAACAATGAGCAGTTCTTC. V usage is TRBV7-6 and J usage is TRBJ2-1; tentatively, D is TRBD2 (6 bases). The CDR3 runs 14 residues. Deletions cut 5 bases from V and 5 bases from J, with 13 bases between. Germline CDR1 is SGHVS and CDR2 is FNYEAQ.

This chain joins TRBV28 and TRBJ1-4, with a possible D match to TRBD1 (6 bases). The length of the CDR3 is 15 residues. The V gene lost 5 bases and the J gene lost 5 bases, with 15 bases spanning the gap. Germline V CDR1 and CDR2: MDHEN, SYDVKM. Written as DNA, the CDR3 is TGTGCCAGCAGTCCCCCCTTCGGGACAAATGAAAAACTGTTTTTT. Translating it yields CASSPPFGTNEKLFF. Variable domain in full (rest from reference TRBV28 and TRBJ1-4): DVKVTQSSRYLVKRTGEKVFLECVQDMDHENMFWYRQDPGLGLRLIYFSYDVKMKEKGDIPEGYSVSREKKERFSLILESASTNQTSMYLCASSPPFGTNEKLFFGSGTQLSVL.

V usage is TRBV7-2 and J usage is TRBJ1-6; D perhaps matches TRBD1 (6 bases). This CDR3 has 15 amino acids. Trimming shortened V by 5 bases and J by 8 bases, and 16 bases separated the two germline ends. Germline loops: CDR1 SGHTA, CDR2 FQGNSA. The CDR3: CASSARGGADSPLHF. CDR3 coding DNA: TGTGCCAGCAGCGCCCGCGGGGGGGCGGATTCACCCCTCCACTTT.

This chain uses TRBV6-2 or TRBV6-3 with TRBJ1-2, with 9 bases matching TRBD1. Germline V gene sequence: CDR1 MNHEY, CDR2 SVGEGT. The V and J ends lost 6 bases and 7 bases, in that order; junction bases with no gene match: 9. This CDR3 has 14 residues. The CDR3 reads CASSSTGGRGGYTF. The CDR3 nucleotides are TGTGCCAGCAGCTCAACAGGGGGCAGAGGTGGCTACACCTTC.

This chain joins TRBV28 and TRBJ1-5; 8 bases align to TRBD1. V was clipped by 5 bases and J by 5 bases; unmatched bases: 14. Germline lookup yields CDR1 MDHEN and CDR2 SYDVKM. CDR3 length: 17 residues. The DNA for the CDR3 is TGTGCCAGCAGTCGTGGAGGAGGGACAGGCTCTTATCAGCCCCAGCATTTT. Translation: CASSRGGGTGSYQPQHF. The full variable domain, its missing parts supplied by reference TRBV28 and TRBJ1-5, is DVKVTQSSRYLVKRTGEKVFLECVQDMDHENMFWYRQDPGLGLRLIYFSYDVKMKEKGDIPEGYSVSREKKERFSLILESASTNQTSMYLCASSRGGGTGSYQPQHFGDGTRLSIL.

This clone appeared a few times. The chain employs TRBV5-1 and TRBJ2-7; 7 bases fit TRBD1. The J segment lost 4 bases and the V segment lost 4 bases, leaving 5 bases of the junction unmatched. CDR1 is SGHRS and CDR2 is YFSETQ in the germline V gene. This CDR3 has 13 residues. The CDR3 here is CASSRPGGYEQYF. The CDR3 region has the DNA TGCGCCAGCAGCCGACCAGGGGGTTACGAGCAGTACTTC.

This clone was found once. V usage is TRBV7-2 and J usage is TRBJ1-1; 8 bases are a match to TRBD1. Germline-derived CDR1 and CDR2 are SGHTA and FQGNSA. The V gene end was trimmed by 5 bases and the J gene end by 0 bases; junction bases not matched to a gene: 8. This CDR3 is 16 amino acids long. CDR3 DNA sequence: TGTGCCAGCAGCCCCAGGACAGGGTTCATGAACACTGAAGCTTTCTTT. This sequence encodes CASSPRTGFMNTEAFF.

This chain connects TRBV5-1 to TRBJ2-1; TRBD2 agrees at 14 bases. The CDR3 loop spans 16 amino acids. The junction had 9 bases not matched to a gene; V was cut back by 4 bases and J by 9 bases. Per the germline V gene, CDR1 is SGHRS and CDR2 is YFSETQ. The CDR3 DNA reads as TGCGCCAGCAGCCTACAGACTAGCGGGGGGGCAACTGAGCAGTTCTTC. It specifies CASSLQTSGGATEQFF.

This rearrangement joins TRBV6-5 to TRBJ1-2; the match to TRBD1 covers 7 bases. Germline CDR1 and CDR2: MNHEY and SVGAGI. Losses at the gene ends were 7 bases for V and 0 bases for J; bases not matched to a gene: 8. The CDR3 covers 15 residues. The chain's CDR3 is CASTRQGQTNYGYTF. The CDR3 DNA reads TGTGCCAGCACCAGACAGGGACAGACTAACTATGGCTACACCTTC.

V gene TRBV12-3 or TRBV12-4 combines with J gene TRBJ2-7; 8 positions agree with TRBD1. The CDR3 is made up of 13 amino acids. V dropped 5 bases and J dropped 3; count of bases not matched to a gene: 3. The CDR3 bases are TGTGCCAGCAGTCAAGGACAGGGCTACGAGCAGTACTTC. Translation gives CASSQGQGYEQYF.

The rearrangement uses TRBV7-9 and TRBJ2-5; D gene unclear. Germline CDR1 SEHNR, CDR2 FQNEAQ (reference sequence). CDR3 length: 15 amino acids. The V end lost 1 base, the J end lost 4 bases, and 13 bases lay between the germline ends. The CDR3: CASSLGYPLGETQYF. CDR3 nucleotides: TGTGCCAGCAGCTTAGGTTACCCCCTAGGAGAGACCCAGTACTTC. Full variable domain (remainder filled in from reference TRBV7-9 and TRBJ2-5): DTGVSQNPRHKITKRGQNVTFRCDPISEHNRLYWYRQTLGQGPEFLTYFQNEAQLEKSRLLSDRFSAERPKGSFSTLEIQRTEQGDSAMYLCASSLGYPLGETQYFGPGTRLLVL.

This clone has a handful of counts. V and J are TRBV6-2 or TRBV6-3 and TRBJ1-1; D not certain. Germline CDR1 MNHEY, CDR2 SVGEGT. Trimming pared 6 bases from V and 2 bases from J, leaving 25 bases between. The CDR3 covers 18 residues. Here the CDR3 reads CASSSPVAPGRSNTEAFF. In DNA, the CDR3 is TGTGCCAGCAGCTCCCCCGTCGCTCCTGGCCGCAGTAACACTGAAGCTTTCTTT.

CDR3 DNA: TGTGCCAGCAGCTTAGAGCCGGGGGGCACAGATACGCAGTATTTT. Amino acids: CASSLEPGGTDTQYF. The chain combines TRBV7-8 with TRBJ2-3; tentative D call: TRBD2 (6 bases). Germline V lookup: CDR1 SGHVS, CDR2 FQNEAQ. The CDR3 loop spans 15 amino acids. V was shortened by 1 base and J by 1 base, with 9 bases between the two germline ends. The entire variable domain, with the rest obtained from reference TRBV7-8 and TRBJ2-3, is as follows: GAGVSQSPRYKVAKRGQDVALRCDPISGHVSLFWYQQALGQGPEFLTYFQNEAQLDKSGLPSDRFFAERPEGSVSTLKIQRTQQEDSAVYLCASSLEPGGTDTQYFGPGTRLTVL.

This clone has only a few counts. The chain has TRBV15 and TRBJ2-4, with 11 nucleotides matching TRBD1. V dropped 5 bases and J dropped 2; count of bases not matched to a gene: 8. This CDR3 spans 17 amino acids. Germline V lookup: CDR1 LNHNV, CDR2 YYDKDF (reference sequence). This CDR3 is CATSPGTGGLSKNIQYF. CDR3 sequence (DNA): TGTGCCACCAGCCCCGGGACAGGGGGATTGTCCAAAAACATTCAGTACTTC.

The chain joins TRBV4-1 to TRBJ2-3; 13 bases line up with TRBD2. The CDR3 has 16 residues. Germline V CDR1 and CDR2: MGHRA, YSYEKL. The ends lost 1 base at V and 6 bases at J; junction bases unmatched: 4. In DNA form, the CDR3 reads TGCGCCAGCAGCCAAGGGACTAGCGGGGGACGGGATACGCAGTATTTT. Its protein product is CASSQGTSGGRDTQYF.

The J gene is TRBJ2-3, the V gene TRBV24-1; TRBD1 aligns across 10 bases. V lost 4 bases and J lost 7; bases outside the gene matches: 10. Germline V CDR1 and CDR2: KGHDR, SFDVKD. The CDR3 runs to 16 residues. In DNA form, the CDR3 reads TGTGCCACCAGTGACCCAACGGGACAGGGGATGAATACGCAGTATTTT. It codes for CATSDPTGQGMNTQYF.

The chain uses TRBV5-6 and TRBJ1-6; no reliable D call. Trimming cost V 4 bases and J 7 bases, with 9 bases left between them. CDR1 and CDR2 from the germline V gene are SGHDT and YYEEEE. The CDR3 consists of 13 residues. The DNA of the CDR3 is TGTGCCAGCAGCCCAAGGAGAAATTCACCCCTCCACTTT. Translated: CASSPRRNSPLHF.

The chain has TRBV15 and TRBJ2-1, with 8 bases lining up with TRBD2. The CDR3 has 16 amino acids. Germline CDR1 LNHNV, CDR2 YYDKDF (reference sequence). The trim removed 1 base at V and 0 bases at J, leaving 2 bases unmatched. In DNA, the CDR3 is TGTGCCACCAGCAGAGCCAGCGGGGGCTCCTACAATGAGCAGTTCTTC. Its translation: CATSRASGGSYNEQFF.

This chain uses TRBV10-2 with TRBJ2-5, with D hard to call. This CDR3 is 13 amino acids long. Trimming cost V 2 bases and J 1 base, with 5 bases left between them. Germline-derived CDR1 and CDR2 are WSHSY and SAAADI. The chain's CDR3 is CASSEVRQETQYF. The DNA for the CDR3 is TGCGCCAGCAGTGAGGTCCGCCAAGAGACCCAGTACTTC.

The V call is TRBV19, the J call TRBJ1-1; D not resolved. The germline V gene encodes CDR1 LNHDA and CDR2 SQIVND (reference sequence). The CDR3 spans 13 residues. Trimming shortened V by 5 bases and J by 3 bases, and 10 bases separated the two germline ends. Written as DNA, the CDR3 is TGTGCCAGTAGTGTCCTCCGGGACACTGAAGCTTTCTTT. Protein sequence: CASSVLRDTEAFF.

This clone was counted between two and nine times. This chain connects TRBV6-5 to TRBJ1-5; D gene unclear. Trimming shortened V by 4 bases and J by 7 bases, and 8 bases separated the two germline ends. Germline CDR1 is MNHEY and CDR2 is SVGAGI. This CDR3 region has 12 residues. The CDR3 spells CASSSPRQPQHF. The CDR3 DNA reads TGTGCCAGCAGTTCTCCCAGGCAGCCCCAGCATTTT.

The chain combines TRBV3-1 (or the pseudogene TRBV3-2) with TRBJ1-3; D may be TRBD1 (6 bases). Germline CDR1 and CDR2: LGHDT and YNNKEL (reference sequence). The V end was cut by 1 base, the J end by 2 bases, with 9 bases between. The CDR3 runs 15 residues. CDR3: CASSQVRGTGNTIYF. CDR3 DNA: TGTGCCAGCAGCCAAGTCAGGGGTACTGGAAACACCATATATTTT.

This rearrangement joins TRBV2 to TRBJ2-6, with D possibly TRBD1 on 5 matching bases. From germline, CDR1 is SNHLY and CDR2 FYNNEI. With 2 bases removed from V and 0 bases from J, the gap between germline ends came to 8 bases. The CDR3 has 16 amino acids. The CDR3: CASSEYQGSGANVLTF. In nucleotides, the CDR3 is TGTGCCAGCAGTGAATACCAGGGCTCTGGGGCCAACGTCCTGACTTTC.